This T cell receptor (beta chain) was sequenced during a study of identical twins. The length of the CDR3 is 12 residues. V was clipped by 6 bases and J by 7 bases, with 10 bases between them. Germline lookup yields CDR1 MNHNY and CDR2 SVGAGI (reference sequence). Via MiXCR, TCRdb re-called the 5' RACE reads, giving one row per CDR3 protein. The sample carries 400,000 to 650,000 distinct CDR3 sequences, under 25% recorded once. In this sample, this clonotype turned up a few times. These same data were also listed under a study on T cells expressing NK-cell markers.

V usage is TRBV6-6 and J usage is TRBJ2-1, with D uncertain. Sequencing was carried out using CD4+ T cells sorted from blood. The sequence was obtained from a woman younger than 35 in good health. CDR3 in amino acids: CASSPFNNEQFF. In DNA, the CDR3 is TGTGCCAGCAGCCCGTTTAATAATGAGCAGTTCTTC.